The present T cell receptor (beta chain) was sequenced within a study of blood T cell repertoires in COVID-19. Looking at the study overall: Material from acute and convalescent COVID-19 was sourced from the United States, Italy and Spain. Sources were T cells, B-cell-depleted T cells, or PBMCs; the material itself was cDNA or gDNA.

The CDR3 is 16 amino acids. The germline V gene encodes CDR1 SGHVS and CDR2 FNYEAQ. The germline V and J ends were trimmed by 2 bases and 2 bases, with 10 bases remaining between them. In the original processing: Scientists estimated how many nucleated cells there were by amplifying reference gene primers. The method was immunoSEQ multiplex PCR; TCRdb's version includes in-frame clones alone and lacks a portion of them. The V and J calls and clone size were taken over from that table, and D and trimming were inferred from the DNA. The repertoire holds 150,000 to 200,000 clones, with about 84% as singletons.

Sequenced input: peripheral blood. The chain links TRBV7-6 to TRBJ2-6; D might be TRBD1 (5 bases). This TCR came from a human donor in a cohort sampled during active COVID-19. The CDR3 loop is CASSLNPGTGANVLTF. The DNA for the CDR3 is TGTGCCAGCAGCTTAAATCCAGGGACTGGGGCCAACGTCCTGACTTTC.